This T cell receptor (beta chain) was captured in a study of T cell responses to AZD1222 COVID-19 vaccine. Across the whole study: The analysis combined second doses at about 4 or about 12 weeks. Regarding the study as a whole: Researchers report vaccine-associated CD4 TCRs spanning spike, with dominance at 160-218 and 743-854. Epitopes outside B.1.351 and B.1.1.7 mutated regions reportedly drew nearly half of spike TCRs.

Turning to this clone: Its antigen is undetermined.

Germline V CDR1 and CDR2: LNHDA, SQIVND (reference sequence). CDR3 length equals 13 residues. V was cut by 7 bases and J by 7 bases, with 17 bases left in between. Sequencing was performed with immunoSEQ multiplex PCR; in TCRdb, only in-frame clones are kept and a portion is missing. The sample has roughly 93,000 clones, just over 85% seen once. The receptor comes from an adult in good health. The chain uses TRBV19 and TRBJ2-7; maybe TRBD1 (6 bases). The source material was peripheral blood, sampled on day 0 of AZD1222 vaccination. In DNA, the CDR3 is TGTGCCAGTACCTCCGACAGGATTGGGGAGCAGTACTTC. Translating gives CASTSDRIGEQYF. The full variable domain, rest sourced from reference TRBV19 and TRBJ2-7, is DGGITQSPKYLFRKEGQNVTLSCEQNLNHDAMYWYRQDPGQGLRLIYYSQIVNDFQKGDIAEGYSVSREKKESFPLTVTSAQKNPTAFYLCASTSDRIGEQYFGPGTRLTVT.